Detailed here is one TCR beta chain. Antigen: not known. Germline V CDR1 and CDR2: SNHLY, FYNNEI. V shed 7 bases and J shed 6 bases, with 18 bases lying between them. The CDR3 is 14 amino acids. The entry originates in a study of early stage breast cancer tumors. Whole-study context: Under 10 ER+/PR+/HER2- tumors were invasive ductal; a few were invasive lobular. Study-wide findings and caveats: In most of the 16 patients, blood comparison separated tumor from normal breast.

Each sample had two DNA replicates, about 0.47 ug blood or about 1.5 ug tissue. Sequenced by immunoSEQ multiplex PCR; TCRdb stores in-frame clones only, minus some. Of fewer than 70,000 clones in the sample, 60% to 85% were seen once. The chain recombines TRBV2 with TRBJ1-1, with D tentatively TRBD1 (5 bases). Sequencing was carried out using blood. The clonotype comes from a person between 30 and 45 years old with breast cancer. CDR3 protein: CASNRGDYGAEAFF. In nucleotides, the CDR3 is TGTGCCAGCAACAGAGGGGATTATGGCGCTGAAGCTTTCTTT.